The source of this T cell receptor beta chain is a study of OX40 agonist ivuxolimab in advanced cancers. Profiling relied on immunoSEQ multiplex PCR, and the TCRdb table lists in-frame clones only, not all of them. The table records about 50,000 clones, 81% of them present only once. CDR3 length: 15 residues. Germline V gives CDR1 SGHRS, CDR2 YFSETQ. Trimming cost V 2 bases and J 7 bases; bases outside gene matches: 7. Sequencing was performed on CD4+ or CD8+ T cells sorted from blood, taken in a trial of the OX40 agonist ivuxolimab. This clonotype was sampled from an adult with an advanced solid tumor such as melanoma, head and neck, liver or kidney cancer. The gene calls are TRBV5-1 and TRBJ1-4; 8 bases are shared with TRBD1. CDR3 in DNA: TGCGCCAGCAGCTTAAATGCACAGGGGGGTGAAAAACTGTTTTTT. Translated, it gives CASSLNAQGGEKLFF.